The present T cell receptor (beta chain) was sequenced within a study of T cell clonality in common variable immunodeficiency. Study-level findings and limits: Fewer deletions and N-nucleotide insertions were reportedly seen in common variable immunodeficiency TCR beta sequences. CVID subjects showed higher TCRbeta clonality than healthy controls. CVID patient heterogeneity limited repertoire-clinical complication correlations.

Produced via immunoSEQ multiplex PCR; TCRdb's table is partial and in-frame only. The sample was found to contain about 37,000 clones, and every one recurs. This clone was seen many times. Its antigen remains unknown. The read ends 3 residues early relative to the CDR3; the germline J gene fills the gap. The V gene's germline CDR1 is SGHRS and CDR2 YFSETQ. CDR3 length: 15 residues. Trimming took 4 bases from V and 7 from J, leaving 20 bases between them. The sample comprised peripheral blood mononuclear cells. The TCR was taken from a person aged 18 to 75 in good health. This sequence joins TRBV5-1 and TRBJ1-1; D unresolved. This CDR3 reads CASSPYSSPRGEAFF. The part of the CDR3 DNA that was read is TGCGCCAGCAGCCCCTATAGCAGCCCGCGGGGTGAA.